In its sample, the clone carrying this TCR beta chain was seen many times. Its antigen is undetermined. The data were obtained in a study of identical twins. The germline CDR1 and CDR2 sequences are SGHTA and FQGNSA. Trimming removed 5 bases from V and 9 bases from J; junction bases left unmatched: 9. The CDR3 runs 15 residues. TCRdb independently ran MiXCR on the 5' RACE reads; one entry per CDR3 protein. The sample contains 650,000 to 750,000 distinct CDR3 sequences, roughly 20% of which appear only once. Findings and limits, study-wide: Potential partial confounding of zero-insertion analyses by invariant MAIT and iNKT cells was noted.

This sample also belongs to another study, concerning T cells expressing NK-cell markers. From that second work: Topping the CD3+CD56-NKG2C+ fraction as well were these clonotypes, in a few donors.

The receptor was isolated from a woman in her late teens or twenties in good health. This chain connects TRBV7-2 to TRBJ1-6; 8 bases agree with TRBD1. What was sequenced was PBMCs. The CDR3 bases are TGTGCCAGCAGCCCCCCGGGACAGGAATTTTCACCCCTCCACTTT. Its protein product is CASSPPGQEFSPLHF.